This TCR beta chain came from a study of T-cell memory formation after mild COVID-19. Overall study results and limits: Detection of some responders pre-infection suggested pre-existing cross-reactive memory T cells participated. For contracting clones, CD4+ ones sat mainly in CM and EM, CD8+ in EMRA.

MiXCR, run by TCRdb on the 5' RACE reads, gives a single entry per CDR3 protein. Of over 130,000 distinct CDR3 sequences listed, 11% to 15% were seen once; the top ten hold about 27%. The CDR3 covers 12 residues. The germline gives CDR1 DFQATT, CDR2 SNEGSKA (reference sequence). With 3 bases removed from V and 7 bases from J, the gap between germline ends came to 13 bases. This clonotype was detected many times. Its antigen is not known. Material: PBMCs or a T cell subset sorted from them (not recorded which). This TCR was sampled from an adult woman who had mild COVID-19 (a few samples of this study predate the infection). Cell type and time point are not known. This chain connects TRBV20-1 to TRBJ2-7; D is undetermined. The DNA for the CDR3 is TGCAGTGCTAGTACATCGGAACGTGAGCAGTACTTC. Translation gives CSASTSEREQYF.